This T cell receptor (beta chain) originates from a study of T-cell reconstitution after alpha-beta-depleted transplantation in children. Study-wide points: Recipient T cells and thymic progenitors that survived were the source of the high TCRbeta diversity seen at day 60 in some patients.

This clonotype was detected only a few times. Its target is not known. V lost 3 bases and J lost 5, with 10 bases in between. The CDR3 sequence is 13 residues long. The germline CDR1 and CDR2 sequences are LNHDA and SQIVND (reference sequence). Unique molecular identifiers tagged the TCRbeta library. Each CDR3 protein is one row after TCRdb ran MiXCR on the PCR reads. This table has around 490,000 distinct CDR3 sequences, over 10% appearing once. V gene TRBV19 combines with J gene TRBJ1-2; D call uncertain. The source was PBMCs, mostly from graft donor cells, collected 180 days after TCRalphabeta/CD19-depleted stem cell transplant. This TCR was recovered from a female patient aged 2-9 years who had a stem cell transplant for aplastic anemia, so the T cells may come from the graft donor. The CDR3 here is CASSIGRGYGYTF. CDR3 DNA: TGTGCCAGTAGTATTGGACGAGGATATGGCTACACCTTC.